This T cell receptor beta chain came from a study of blood T cell repertoires in COVID-19. Across the whole study: Acute and convalescent COVID-19 samples came from the United States, Italy and Spain.

Concerning this clone: One end of the junction is discordant with germline, which a read error may explain.

Authors' methods: Nucleated cell counts were estimated from reference gene primer amplification. Assay: immunoSEQ multiplex PCR; the TCRdb copy retains only in-frame clones and omits some. V, J and clone size were drawn from that table, and D and trimming were deduced from the DNA. Of 68,000 or so clones listed, around 87% are singletons. This clonotype originated in a man between 50 and 59 years old with active COVID-19. Specimen: peripheral blood.

The CDR3: CATSEHGSEKLFF. CDR3 bases: TGTGCCACCAGTGAGCACGGGAGTGAAAAACTGTTTTTT. The V call is TRBV28, the J call TRBJ1-4; D gene uncertain. The CDR3 runs to 13 residues. CDR1 is MDHEN and CDR2 is SYDVKM in the germline V gene.